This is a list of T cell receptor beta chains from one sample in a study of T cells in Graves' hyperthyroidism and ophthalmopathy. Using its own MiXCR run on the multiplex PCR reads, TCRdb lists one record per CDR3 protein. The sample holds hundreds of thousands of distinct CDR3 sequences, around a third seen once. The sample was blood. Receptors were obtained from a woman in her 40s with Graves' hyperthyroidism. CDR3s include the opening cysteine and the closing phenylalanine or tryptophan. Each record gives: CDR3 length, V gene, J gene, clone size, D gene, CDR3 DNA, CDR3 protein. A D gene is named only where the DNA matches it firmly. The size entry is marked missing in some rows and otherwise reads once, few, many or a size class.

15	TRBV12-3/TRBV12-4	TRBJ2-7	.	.	TGTGCCAGCAGTTACAAGACCTGGAGCTACTACGAGCAGTACTTC	CASSYKTWSYYEQYF
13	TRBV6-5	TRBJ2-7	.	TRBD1	TGTGCCAGCAGTTACTACAGGGGACACGAGCAGTACTTC	CASSYYRGHEQYF
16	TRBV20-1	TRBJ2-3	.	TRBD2	TGCAGTGCAAGACTAGCGGGCGCCACGACTGCTAGTACGCAGTATTTT	CSARLAGATTASTQYF
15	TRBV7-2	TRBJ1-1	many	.	TGTGCCAGCAGCTTAGTGGGGGCAGGGAACACTGAAGCTTTCTTT	CASSLVGAGNTEAFF
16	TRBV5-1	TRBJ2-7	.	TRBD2	TGCGCCAGCAGTTTGGCCGCCGCCGCGGGAGCGAACGAGCAGTACTTC	CASSLAAAAGANEQYF
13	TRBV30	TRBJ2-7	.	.	TGTGCCTGGATGGATTACGTAGACTACGAGCAGTACTTC	CAWMDYVDYEQYF
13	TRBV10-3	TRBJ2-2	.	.	TGTGCCATCAGTGAGTCGGGACGGAGACTACGGATTTTT	CAISESGRRLRIF
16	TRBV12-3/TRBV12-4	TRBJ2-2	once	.	TGTGCCAGCAGTTTAACGGACTATTCAGGCACCGGGGAGCTGTTTTTT	CASSLTDYSGTGELFF
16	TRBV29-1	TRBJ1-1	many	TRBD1	TGCAGCGCCAGGACAGGGTGGATGGGCATGAACACTGAAGCTTTCTTT	CSARTGWMGMNTEAFF
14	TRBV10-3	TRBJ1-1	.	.	TGTGCCAGCACCCCCTCCACAGAGAACACTGAAGCTTTCTTT	CASTPSTENTEAFF
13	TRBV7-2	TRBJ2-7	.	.	TGTGCCAGCAGCTTTGTGATAGGAGGGGGGATTGTCTTC	CASSFVIGGGIVF
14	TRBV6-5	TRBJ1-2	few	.	TGTGCCAGCAGTTATTGGGAGGGGAAGGACGGCTACACCTTC	CASSYWEGKDGYTF
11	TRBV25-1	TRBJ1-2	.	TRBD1	TGTGCCGGGACAGGAGATTATGGCTACACCTTC	CAGTGDYGYTF
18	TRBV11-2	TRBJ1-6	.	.	TGTGCCAGCAGCCAAGATCCGGAGAGGCCGGTATACAATTCACCCCTCCACTTT	CASSQDPERPVYNSPLHF
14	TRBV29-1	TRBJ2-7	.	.	TGCAGCGTTTCTAGACAAAGGCCTTCCTACGAGCAGTACTTC	CSVSRQRPSYEQYF
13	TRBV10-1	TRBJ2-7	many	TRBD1	TGCGCCAGCAGTCAGGGGGCCGGATACGAGCAGTACTTC	CASSQGAGYEQYF
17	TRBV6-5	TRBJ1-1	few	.	TGTGCCAGCAGTTACAATTTCCTCACTGGAAGAAACACTGAAGCTTTCTTT	CASSYNFLTGRNTEAFF
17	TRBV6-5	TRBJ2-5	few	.	TGTGCCAGCAGTTACTCAGTCCTGGGGGGCGCCCCGGAGACCCAGTACTTC	CASSYSVLGGAPETQYF
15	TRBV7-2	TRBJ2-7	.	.	TGTGCCAGCAGCTCTGGAACCAAATTTTCCTACGAGCAGTACTTC	CASSSGTKFSYEQYF
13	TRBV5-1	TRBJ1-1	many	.	TGCGCCAGCAGCTTAAACGGAGGGCCCGAAGCTTTCTTT	CASSLNGGPEAFF
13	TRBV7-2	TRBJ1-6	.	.	TGTGCCAGCAGCCTCAGGGTTGGCTCACCCCTCCACTTT	CASSLRVGSPLHF
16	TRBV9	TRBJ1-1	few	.	TGTGCCAGCAGCTTAGGGTTGGGGGGGGTTAACACTGAAGCTTTCTTT	CASSLGLGGVNTEAFF
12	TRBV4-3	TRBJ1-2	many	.	TGCGCCAGCAGCCAAGGAGAGGCGGGACAACGCTTC	CASSQGEAGQRF
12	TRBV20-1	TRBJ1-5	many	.	TGCAGTGCTAGTTATGCCAATCAGCCCCAGCATTTT	CSASYANQPQHF
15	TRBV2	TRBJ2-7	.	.	TGTGCCAGCAGTTACTCGAAAAGGGGAGATTACGAGCAGTACTTC	CASSYSKRGDYEQYF
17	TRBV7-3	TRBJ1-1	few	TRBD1	TGTGCCAGCAGCTTATTATCCGGGACAGAAGGGAACACTGAAGCTTTCTTT	CASSLLSGTEGNTEAFF
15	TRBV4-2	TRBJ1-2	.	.	TGTGCCAGCAGCCAGTCGGGGGAAAGCGACTATGGCTACACCTTC	CASSQSGESDYGYTF
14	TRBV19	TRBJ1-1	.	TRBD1	TGTGCCAGTAGTGCACCGGGACAGTCTACAGGAGCTTTCTTT	CASSAPGQSTGAFF
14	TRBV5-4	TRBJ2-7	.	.	TGTGCCAGCAGCTTGGTTGGGGGGCCCTACGAGCAGTACTTC	CASSLVGGPYEQYF
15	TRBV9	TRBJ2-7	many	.	TGTGCCAGCAGCGTAGACGAGCGATCCTACTTTGTGCAGTACTTC	CASSVDERSYFVQYF
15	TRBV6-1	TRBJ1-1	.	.	TGTGCCAGCAGTGCACCGAAGTGGGGGGACACTGAAGCTTTCTTT	CASSAPKWGDTEAFF
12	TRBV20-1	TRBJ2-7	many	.	TGCAGTGGCGTGGGAGGTCCCTACGAGCAGTACTTC	CSGVGGPYEQYF
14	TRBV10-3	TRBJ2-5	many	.	TGTGCCATCAGTGAGTCAAAGGGACAAGAGACCCAGTACTTC	CAISESKGQETQYF
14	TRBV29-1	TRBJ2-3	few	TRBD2	TGCAGCGGCCGTCTAGCGGGGTACACAGATACGCAGTATTTT	CSGRLAGYTDTQYF
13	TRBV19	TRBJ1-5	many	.	TGTGCCAGTAGTATCCCCCCGGTTCAGCCCCAGCATTTT	CASSIPPVQPQHF
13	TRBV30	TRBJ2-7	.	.	TGTGCCTGGAGTTGGGGAGACGCCTACGAGCAGTACTTC	CAWSWGDAYEQYF
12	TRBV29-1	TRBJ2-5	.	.	TGCAGCGTCCAGGGGATGCAAGAGACCCAGTACTTC	CSVQGMQETQYF
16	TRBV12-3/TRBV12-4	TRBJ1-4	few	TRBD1	TGTGCCAGCAGTTTAGACGAGACAGGGGTTTCAGAAAAACTGTTTTTT	CASSLDETGVSEKLFF
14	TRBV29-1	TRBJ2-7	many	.	TGCAGCGTTTTTTGGGCAGGAGCTGGGGACGAGCAGTACTTC	CSVFWAGAGDEQYF
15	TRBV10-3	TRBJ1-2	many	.	TGTGCCATCAGGGAGGACGACAGAGAACTCGATGGCTACACCTTC	CAIREDDRELDGYTF
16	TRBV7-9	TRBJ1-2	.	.	TGTGCCAGCAGCTTAGATGCAGGAACTTCTAACTATGGCTACACCTTC	CASSLDAGTSNYGYTF
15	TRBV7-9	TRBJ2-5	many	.	TGTGCCAGCAGCCCAGGGACTTTTCGGTGGGAGACCCAGTACTTC	CASSPGTFRWETQYF
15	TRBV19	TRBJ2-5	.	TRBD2	TGTGCCAGTAGCCTCGAGCTAGCGGGGCAAGAGACCCAGTACTTC	CASSLELAGQETQYF
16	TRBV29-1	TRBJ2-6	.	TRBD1	TGCAGCGTTGAAGGGACAGGGTCGGATGGGGCCAACGTCCTGACTTTC	CSVEGTGSDGANVLTF
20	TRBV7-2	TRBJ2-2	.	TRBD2	TGTGCCAGCAGCTTCCCAATACACGACGGACTAGCGGGGAACATCGGGGAGCTGTTTTTT	CASSFPIHDGLAGNIGELFF
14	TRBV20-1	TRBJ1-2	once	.	TGCAGTGCTAGTGATACTAGCGGGGCGGGGGGCTACACCTTC	CSASDTSGAGGYTF
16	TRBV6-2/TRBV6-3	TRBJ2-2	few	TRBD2	TGTGCCAGCACCCCGAGGCTAGCGGGCAACACCGGGGAGCTGTTTTTT	CASTPRLAGNTGELFF
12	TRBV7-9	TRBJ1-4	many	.	TGTGCCAGCCAGCGGGCTAATGAAAAACTGTTTTTT	CASQRANEKLFF
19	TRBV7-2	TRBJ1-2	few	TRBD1	TGTGCCAGCAGCTCAAAAACCTTCCCGGGACAGGGAGGACGTCGGGGCTACACCTTC	CASSSKTFPGQGGRRGYTF
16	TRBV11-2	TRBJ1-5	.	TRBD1	TGTGCCAGCAGCTTAGGAGCCGGGACAGGGGGCCAGCCCCAGCATTTT	CASSLGAGTGGQPQHF
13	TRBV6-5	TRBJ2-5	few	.	TGTGCCAGCCTCCCGTGGGGCAGAGAGACCCAGTACTTC	CASLPWGRETQYF
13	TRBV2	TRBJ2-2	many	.	TGTGCCAGCGGACGGCCGGGGACCGGGGAGCTGTTTTTT	CASGRPGTGELFF
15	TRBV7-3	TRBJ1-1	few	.	TGTGCCAGCAGCTTCGGGGTGGCAGGAGACACTGAAGCTTTCTTT	CASSFGVAGDTEAFF
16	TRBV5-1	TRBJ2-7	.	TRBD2	TGCGCCAGCAGCCTGGGAGGACTAGCGGAACCCTACGAGCAGTACTTC	CASSLGGLAEPYEQYF
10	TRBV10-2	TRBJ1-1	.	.	TGCGCCAGCAGGGCCAGTGAAGCTTTCTTT	CASRASEAFF